These 26 T cell receptor beta chains originate from one sample sequenced in a study of vaccination effects on CD4 cells after COVID-19. Prior to sequencing, the ViraFEST assay stimulated PBMC with viral peptide pools, which expanded the antigen-specific CD4+ T cells. Scientists isolated CD4+ T cells after a roughly nine-day culture period ended. This person caught SARS-CoV-2 sometime from March to December 2020, and PCR testing confirmed the infection. Generated by immunoSEQ multiplex PCR, the TCRdb table keeps only in-frame clones and is missing some. The table lists around 20,000 clones, nearly 75% of them singletons. These receptors lack a known antigen. The material was CD4+ T cells from PBMCs cultured with a peptide pool, obtained before COVID-19 vaccination. The receptors stem from a human donor who had a prior SARS-CoV-2 infection.

V gene TRBV11-2 combines with J gene TRBJ2-5; 9 bases are shared with TRBD2. Germline V gene data show CDR1 as SGHAT and CDR2 as FQNNGV. CDR3 length: 16 amino acids. J gave up 5 bases and V 4 bases, and 11 bases lay outside the gene matches. The CDR3 coding sequence is TGTGCCAGCAGCTCCCCTTTAGCGGGAGTGGGGGAGACCCAGTACTTC. Translating gives CASSSPLAGVGETQYF.

The gene calls are TRBV5-4 and TRBJ2-1, with TRBD2 matching 9 bases. V shed 3 bases, J shed 16 bases, and the junction held 17 bases outside the gene matches. CDR1 and CDR2 (germline): SGHNT, YYREEE (reference sequence). CDR3 length equals 15 residues. The CDR3 coding sequence is TGTGCCAGCAGCTCCCCCGCGGGGGGGCTAGTTCGGTACTTCTTC. Translating gives CASSSPAGGLVRYFF.

The rearrangement uses TRBV5-5 and TRBJ1-6, with no clear D. The V gene lost 5 bases and the J gene lost 0 bases, with 12 bases spanning the gap. In germline, CDR1 is SGHKS, CDR2 YYEKEE (reference sequence). CDR3 size: 16 residues. This CDR3 is CASRDVRSSYNSPLHF. CDR3 DNA sequence: TGTGCCAGCAGGGACGTCAGGAGCTCCTATAATTCACCCCTCCACTTT.

The V and J genes are TRBV6-6 and TRBJ2-3, with D perhaps matching TRBD2 (6 bases). V was cut by 2 bases and J by 11 bases, with 20 bases left in between. Germline CDR1 and CDR2: MNHNY and SVGAGI (reference sequence). This CDR3 has 15 amino acids. The CDR3 nucleotides are TGTGCCAGCAGTTACGGGGGGATTTGGGAGAAACAGCAGTATTTT. Protein sequence: CASSYGGIWEKQQYF.

This chain links TRBV4-1 with TRBJ2-3; D not certain. Germline V lookup: CDR1 MGHRA, CDR2 YSYEKL. The CDR3 runs to 14 residues. V shed 0 bases and J shed 1 base, with 5 bases lying between them. The CDR3 spells CASSQDQGTDTQYF. The CDR3 nucleotides are TGCGCCAGCAGCCAAGATCAGGGCACAGATACGCAGTATTTT.

The chain carries TRBV5-4 and TRBJ2-2; the D call may be TRBD1 or TRBD2 (5 bases each). The CDR3 runs to 15 residues. V gave up 5 bases and J gave up 6 bases, with 17 bases separating them. Per the germline V gene, CDR1 is SGHNT and CDR2 is YYREEE (reference sequence). DNA of the CDR3: TGTGCCAGCAGGATTGGGGGTGGCGACGCCGGGGAGCTGTTTTTT. Amino acids: CASRIGGGDAGELFF.

The chain combines TRBV2 with TRBJ1-1, with D uncertain. This CDR3 is 13 amino acids long. Trimming took 8 bases from V and 2 from J, leaving 12 bases between them. Germline-derived CDR1 and CDR2 are SNHLY and FYNNEI. Here the CDR3 DNA reads TGTGCCAGCTCGTCGGAGGGTAACACTGAAGCTTTCTTT. Its protein product is CASSSEGNTEAFF. Using reference TRBV2 and TRBJ1-1 for the parts outside the CDR3, the full variable domain is EPEVTQTPSHQVTQMGQEVILRCVPISNHLYFYWYRQILGQKVEFLVSFYNNEISEKSEIFDDQFSVERPDGSNFTLKIRSTKLEDSAMYFCASSSEGNTEAFFGQGTRLTVV.

This chain connects TRBV5-8 to TRBJ1-1; no firm D call. Germline CDR1 reads SGHTS; CDR2 reads YDEGEE. The CDR3 is 17 amino acids. V was clipped by 4 bases and J by 3 bases, with 22 bases between them. The CDR3: CASSPGFGRTGDTEAFF. CDR3 coding DNA: TGTGCCAGCAGCCCCGGATTCGGAAGGACTGGGGACACTGAAGCTTTCTTT.

In this sample, this clone turned up a few times. The V and J genes are TRBV18 and TRBJ2-7, with TRBD1 as a possible D gene (5 bases). The ends were cut back, 5 bases at V and 2 bases at J, with 16 bases in the middle. Per germline, CDR1 KGHSH and CDR2 LQKENI. This CDR3 is built from 15 residues. Here the CDR3 DNA reads TGTGCCAGCTCAGCTACGACGACAGTTCCCTACGAGCAGTACTTC. Translated: CASSATTTVPYEQYF.

The chain uses TRBV2 and TRBJ2-2, with 9 bases that match TRBD1. Germline trimming cut 8 bases from V and 7 bases from J; bases unmatched to any gene: 5. The germline V gene encodes CDR1 SNHLY and CDR2 FYNNEI. This CDR3 comprises 13 residues. In nucleotides, the CDR3 is TGTGCCAGCGGGGACAGGGCGGGCGGGGAGCTGTTTTTT. Translated: CASGDRAGGELFF.

CDR3 in amino acids: CASSRRPGASDTQYF. For the CDR3, the DNA is TGTGCCAGCAGCCGCAGGCCAGGGGCCTCAGATACGCAGTATTTT. V is TRBV7-2 and J is TRBJ2-3; possible D gene TRBD1, 6 bases. The V gene lost 5 bases and the J gene lost 4 bases, with 16 bases spanning the gap. The germline gives CDR1 SGHTA, CDR2 FQGNSA. The CDR3 totals 15 residues.

CDR3 sequence reads: CASSQRDIRNQPQHF. In nucleotides, the CDR3 is TGTGCCAGCAGCCAACGGGACATCCGGAATCAGCCCCAGCATTTT. This rearrangement joins TRBV14 to TRBJ1-5; tentatively, D is TRBD1 (6 bases). Looked up from germline, CDR1 is SGHDN and CDR2 is FVKESK. The CDR3 is 15 residues long. Trimming stripped 2 bases from V and 4 bases from J, with 12 bases between.

This clone was seen only a few times. The J gene is TRBJ1-1, the V gene TRBV30, with TRBD1 matching over 10 bases. Germline lookup yields CDR1 GTSNPN and CDR2 SVGIG (reference sequence). There are 18 residues in the CDR3. Unmatched junction bases numbered 18, after V lost 5 bases and J lost 3 bases. CDR3 coding DNA: TGTGCCTGGCACCACAGACAGGGGGCGCACAAGTGGGACACTGAAGCTTTCTTT. The encoded protein is CAWHHRQGAHKWDTEAFF. Together with reference TRBV30 and TRBJ1-1, the CDR3 gives the full variable domain: SQTIHQWPATLVQPVGSPLSLECTVEGTSNPNLYWYRQAAGRGLQLLFYSVGIGQISSEVPQNLSASRPQDRQFILSSKKLLLSDSGFYLCAWHHRQGAHKWDTEAFFGQGTRLTVV.

This clone has just a few counts. The chain uses TRBV4-2 and TRBJ2-3; the match to TRBD2 covers 9 bases. Germline values: CDR1 LGHNA, CDR2 YNFKEQ. Germline trimming cut 4 bases from V and 0 bases from J; bases unmatched to any gene: 5. The CDR3 sequence is 16 residues long. CDR3 residues: CASSPSGGPSTDTQYF. CDR3 nucleotide sequence: TGTGCCAGCAGCCCGAGCGGGGGGCCTAGCACAGATACGCAGTATTTT.

The V call is TRBV7-3, the J call TRBJ2-7; no firm D call. The germline V gene has CDR1 SGHTA and CDR2 FQGTGA. The CDR3 is 12 amino acids. Between the trimmed V and J ends, which lost 2 bases and 5 bases, there was a span of 7 bases. CDR3 sequence reads: CASSLVPHEQYF. Here the CDR3 DNA reads TGTGCCAGCAGCTTAGTTCCCCACGAGCAGTACTTC.

About this clone itself: The same CDR3 arises from other DNA sequences in this sample as well. The chain carries TRBV3-1 (or the pseudogene TRBV3-2) and TRBJ2-7; 9 bases are a match to TRBD1. Germline V gives CDR1 LGHDT, CDR2 YNNKEL (reference sequence). V shed 6 bases, J shed 6 bases, and the junction held 9 bases outside the gene matches. The CDR3 is 14 amino acids. CDR3 DNA: TGTGCCAGCAGTCTGGGGACAGGGACGGGCGAGCAGTACTTC. Amino acid sequence: CASSLGTGTGEQYF.

The chain links TRBV6-6 to TRBJ2-7, with TRBD1 matching over 7 bases. V lost 6 bases to trimming and J lost 2 bases; unmatched junction nucleotides: 4. The CDR3 consists of 13 residues. Germline lookup yields CDR1 MNHNY and CDR2 SVGAGI (reference sequence). The CDR3 DNA sequence: TGTGCCAGCAGCCAGACAGGGACCTACGAGCAGTACTTC. Protein product: CASSQTGTYEQYF.

A few counts support this clone. V and J are TRBV5-4 and TRBJ2-2; D assignment may be TRBD1 or TRBD2 (5 bases each). The V end was cut by 4 bases, the J end by 4 bases, with 20 bases between. The CDR3 runs to 17 residues. Germline CDR1 is SGHNT and CDR2 is YYREEE (reference sequence). The CDR3 spells CASSIEGPIWGTGELFF. In DNA, the CDR3 is TGTGCCAGCAGCATCGAGGGACCGATCTGGGGCACCGGGGAGCTGTTTTTT.

The V call is TRBV5-4, the J call TRBJ1-3, with 10 bases that match TRBD1. V was pared by 2 bases and J by 3 bases, with 8 bases of the junction left unmatched. From germline, CDR1 is SGHNT and CDR2 YYREEE (reference sequence). The CDR3 spans 17 residues. CDR3 DNA: TGTGCCAGCAGCTTTCGCGTCGGGACAGGGGTTGGAAACACCATATATTTT. Protein sequence: CASSFRVGTGVGNTIYF.

The V and J genes are TRBV5-1 and TRBJ2-1; no firm D call. Trimming stripped 4 bases from V and 0 bases from J, with 11 bases between. The CDR3 is made up of 15 amino acids. Looked up from germline, CDR1 is SGHRS and CDR2 is YFSETQ. CDR3 bases: TGCGCCAGCAGCCCAAGTCCTAGCTCCTACAATGAGCAGTTCTTC. It codes for CASSPSPSSYNEQFF.

The chain uses TRBV27 and TRBJ1-4, with a possible D match to TRBD1 (6 bases). Per the germline V gene, CDR1 is MNHEY and CDR2 is SMNVEV (reference sequence). This CDR3 spans 14 amino acids. V lost 6 bases, J lost 8 bases, and 16 bases lay in between. DNA of the CDR3: TGTGCCAGCAGCACCGCGACAGGCTCGGAAAAACTGTTTTTT. Protein product: CASSTATGSEKLFF.

The chain uses TRBV2 and TRBJ2-7; 8 nucleotides agree with TRBD2. V was pared by 4 bases and J by 5 bases, with 10 bases of the junction left unmatched. The CDR3 is made up of 15 amino acids. Germline lookup yields CDR1 SNHLY and CDR2 FYNNEI. The CDR3 sequence: CASSVRGGLANEQYF. The CDR3 nucleotides are TGTGCCAGCAGTGTACGGGGGGGTTTGGCGAACGAGCAGTACTTC. Using reference TRBV2 and TRBJ2-7 for the parts outside the CDR3, the full variable domain is EPEVTQTPSHQVTQMGQEVILRCVPISNHLYFYWYRQILGQKVEFLVSFYNNEISEKSEIFDDQFSVERPDGSNFTLKIRSTKLEDSAMYFCASSVRGGLANEQYFGPGTRLTVT.

The chain is built from TRBV7-9 and TRBJ2-5; D unclear. Germline V gene data show CDR1 as SEHNR and CDR2 as FQNEAQ (reference sequence). V was pared by 5 bases and J by 5 bases, with 9 bases between. This CDR3 contains 12 residues. The CDR3 sequence: CASSRFSETQYF. The CDR3 region has the DNA TGTGCCAGCAGCCGATTCTCGGAGACCCAGTACTTC.

This clone occurred a few times. One end of the junction does not line up with germline, which may come from a read error. The rearrangement links TRBV2 to TRBJ1-2; no clear D. Germline values: CDR1 SNHLY, CDR2 FYNNEI. This CDR3 has 10 amino acids. In nucleotides, the CDR3 is TGTGCCAGCGGTGAATATGGCTACACCTTC. Protein sequence: CASGEYGYTF.

This chain uses TRBV19 with TRBJ2-1; 7 nucleotides line up with TRBD2. Trimming cost V 3 bases and J 4 bases; bases outside gene matches: 18. Germline CDR1 is LNHDA and CDR2 is SQIVND (reference sequence). The length of the CDR3 is 19 residues. This chain's CDR3 is CASSIGPASGVPLYNEQFF. The CDR3 coding sequence is TGTGCCAGTAGTATCGGGCCGGCTAGCGGCGTCCCCCTATACAATGAGCAGTTCTTC.

The chain is built from TRBV27 and TRBJ1-2; the D is unclear. This CDR3 spans 13 amino acids. The germline CDR1 and CDR2 sequences are MNHEY and SMNVEV (reference sequence). The V end was cut by 3 bases, the J end by 5 bases, with 10 bases between. CDR3 bases: TGTGCCAGCAGTTTCCGAGTTGGGTATGGCTACACCTTC. Encoded protein: CASSFRVGYGYTF.